The rows below give T cell receptor beta chains drawn from one sample of a study of blood T cell repertoires in COVID-19. This table comes from immunoSEQ multiplex PCR, and its TCRdb copy is limited to in-frame clones, with some not included. The data contain fewer than 80,000 clones, 85% to 90% of them seen just once; the ten biggest clones take up around 2.6%. The sequenced material came from peripheral blood. The receptors stem from a human donor in a cohort sampled during active COVID-19. The CDR3 runs from the conserved cysteine through the conserved F or W. The D gene is left open where the match is weak. The size of a clone is reported for some rows only, either as once, few or many, or as a class for expanded clones.

TRBD2	TRBJ2-3	TRBV5-1	NA	TGCGCCAGCAGCTTAAGCGGGGGGGTGGATACGCAGTATTTT	CASSLSGGVDTQYF
TRBD1	TRBJ2-2	TRBV6-5	few	TGTGCCAGCGGCCTACAGGGGACCGCCGGGGAGCTGTTTTTT	CASGLQGTAGELFF
NA	TRBJ2-1	TRBV9	NA	TGTGCCAGCAGCGTAGATCTGGGAGCGCTCAATGAGCAGTTCTTC	CASSVDLGALNEQFF
NA	TRBJ2-3	TRBV10-3	NA	TGTGCCATCAGTGAAGGTCCAGACAGAAGGGGCACAGATACGCAGTATTTT	CAISEGPDRRGTDTQYF
NA	TRBJ2-1	TRBV25-1	NA	TGTGCCAGCAGCCAAACTCACAGGGAGCAGTTCTTC	CASSQTHREQFF
NA	TRBJ2-7	TRBV7-8	NA	TGTGCCAGCAGCTGGCGGGGTCGGGACGAGCAGTACTTC	CASSWRGRDEQYF
NA	TRBJ1-1	TRBV5-1	NA	TGCGCCAGCAGCCGCGGGAACACTGAAGCTTTCTTT	CASSRGNTEAFF
TRBD1	TRBJ2-7	TRBV6-5	NA	TGTGCCAGCAGTTACTCAGGACAGGTAACCTACGAGCAGTACTTC	CASSYSGQVTYEQYF
TRBD1	TRBJ2-7	TRBV4-1	NA	TGCGCCAGCAGAGACTTGGACAGGGGGATTTGGGAGCAGTACTTC	CASRDLDRGIWEQYF
NA	TRBJ1-2	TRBV18	NA	TGTGCCAGCTCACCACCGAAACGGGACAACTTTTACAATGGCTACACCTTC	CASSPPKRDNFYNGYTF
NA	TRBJ1-6	TRBV7-2	NA	TGTGCCAGCAGCTTACTGCACAGCTCCTATAATTCACCCCTCCACTTT	CASSLLHSSYNSPLHF
NA	TRBJ2-7	TRBV28	NA	TGTGCCAGCAGTTACCGGGCGGGAGAGCAGTACTTC	CASSYRAGEQYF
TRBD1	TRBJ1-6	TRBV6-5	NA	TGTGCCAGCAGTTACACCGGGACAGGGAATTCACCCCTCCACTTT	CASSYTGTGNSPLHF
TRBD1	TRBJ2-3	TRBV11-2	NA	TGTGCCAGCAGCTTAGTAGGGGGCGTAGGCACAGATACGCAGTATTTT	CASSLVGGVGTDTQYF
NA	TRBJ1-5	TRBV19	NA	TGTGCCAGTACGGGCACAGGCTCTAATCAGCCCCAGCATTTT	CASTGTGSNQPQHF
TRBD1	TRBJ2-3	TRBV7-3	NA	TGTGCCAGCAGCTTAGGGGGCGGGCAGGGGGCCACAGATACGCAGTATTTT	CASSLGGGQGATDTQYF
TRBD2	TRBJ2-3	TRBV14	NA	TGTGCCAGCAGCCAAGGGTTAGCGGGGGCCTCAGATACGCAGTATTTT	CASSQGLAGASDTQYF
TRBD1	TRBJ1-5	TRBV29-1	once	TGCAGCTTTTCGACAGGGGTGAATCAGCCCCAGCATTTT	CSFSTGVNQPQHF
NA	TRBJ1-1	TRBV7-9	NA	TGTGCCAGCAGCTTAGGAGATTTCACTGAAGCTTTCTTT	CASSLGDFTEAFF
NA	TRBJ1-1	TRBV6-2/TRBV6-3	NA	TGTGCCAGCAGTTACGGAAAGCGGACCCTATGGGCTTTCTTT	CASSYGKRTLWAFF
NA	TRBJ2-3	TRBV9	NA	TGTGCCAGCAGCGTTTCTGCAGATACGCAGTATTTT	CASSVSADTQYF
NA	TRBJ1-2	TRBV28	NA	TGTGCCAGCAGTTCAGGACAGATGAACTATGGCTACACCTTC	CASSSGQMNYGYTF
TRBD1	TRBJ2-5	TRBV6-5	NA	TGTGCCAGCAGGGACAGGGGCGGGGAGACCCAGTACTTC	CASRDRGGETQYF
NA	TRBJ2-7	TRBV9	NA	TGTGCCAGCAGCGTAGGGGGCAACCCCTACGAGCAGTACTTC	CASSVGGNPYEQYF
NA	TRBJ2-7	TRBV10-2	NA	TGCGCCAGCAGGGACAGCTCCTACGAGCAGTACTTC	CASRDSSYEQYF
NA	TRBJ1-5	TRBV9	NA	TGTGCCAGCAGCGTAGAACGGATCAGGGTGAGCAATCAGCCCCAGCATTTT	CASSVERIRVSNQPQHF
NA	TRBJ2-2	TRBV10-2	NA	TGCGCCAGCAGCCCCACTCACCCTCGGAACACCGGGGAGCTGTTTTTT	CASSPTHPRNTGELFF
TRBD1	TRBJ2-7	TRBV23-1	NA	TGCGCCAGCAGTCCTCTAGGGGGGACAGGGACCTACGAGCAGTACTTC	CASSPLGGTGTYEQYF
NA	TRBJ1-1	TRBV5-6	NA	TGTGCCAGCAGCTTAATGGCGGGGGGGCGCCGGTTGTCCCAGTTTGAAGCTTTCTTT	CASSLMAGGRRLSQFEAFF
NA	TRBJ2-7	TRBV4-1	NA	TGCGCCAGCAGCCAGCAGGGCCTCTACGAGCAGTACTTC	CASSQQGLYEQYF
TRBD1	TRBJ2-1	TRBV6-2/TRBV6-3	NA	TGTGCCAGCAGTTCCACCGTGGGGACAGGGGTCTACAATGAGCAGTTCTTC	CASSSTVGTGVYNEQFF
NA	TRBJ2-7	TRBV5-1	NA	TGCGCCAGCAGCCTGACAGCCGCCTACGAGCAGTACTTC	CASSLTAAYEQYF
TRBD1	TRBJ1-6	TRBV5-4	NA	TGTGCCAGCAGCTTGGGCGGGACAGGGAGGTCACCCCTCCACTTT	CASSLGGTGRSPLHF
TRBD2	TRBJ2-3	TRBV5-1	NA	TGCGCCAGCAGCTTCGGACTAGCGGGAGGGTTAGATACGCAGTATTTT	CASSFGLAGGLDTQYF
NA	TRBJ1-2	TRBV3-1/TRBV3-2	NA	TGTGCCAGCAGCCAAGATGGGAGAGGCTACACCTTC	CASSQDGRGYTF
TRBD1	TRBJ2-2	TRBV5-5	NA	TGTGCCAGCATAAGCACCGGGACAGCCACGAACACCGGGGAGCTGTTTTTT	CASISTGTATNTGELFF
TRBD2	TRBJ2-1	TRBV3-1/TRBV3-2	many	TGTGCCAGCAGCCCAAGCGGGAGTGGACGTGAGCAGTTCTTC	CASSPSGSGREQFF
NA	TRBJ2-2	TRBV18	NA	TGTGCCAGCTCACCACGATACGTCGGGGGGCCCAACACCGGGGAGCTGTTTTTT	CASSPRYVGGPNTGELFF
TRBD1	TRBJ2-4	TRBV18	NA	TGTGCCAGCTCGCCGGGACAGGGGGCGATCGGCGACATTCAGTACTTC	CASSPGQGAIGDIQYF
TRBD1	TRBJ2-6	TRBV5-1	once	TGCGCCAGCAGCTTGGAGGGACAGGGCTCTGGGGCCAACGTCCTGACTTTC	CASSLEGQGSGANVLTF
NA	TRBJ1-4	TRBV11-3	NA	TGTGCCAGCAGCTTAGTTCTCAATGAAAAACTGTTTTTT	CASSLVLNEKLFF
NA	TRBJ1-3	TRBV19	NA	TGTGCCAGTAGTCCTGCCGGGCAGGGAAGCAACACCATATATTTT	CASSPAGQGSNTIYF
TRBD2	TRBJ2-3	TRBV27	NA	TGTGCCAGCAGTTCCCTCATTAGCGGGGGGTTGGGAGATACGCAGTATTTT	CASSSLISGGLGDTQYF
TRBD2	TRBJ2-5	TRBV19	few	TGTGCCAGTAGTATACCCCCAACTAGCGGACAAGAGACCCAGTACTTC	CASSIPPTSGQETQYF
TRBD1	TRBJ2-7	TRBV6-5	NA	TGTGCCAGCAGTTACTCGGGACAGGGCTACGAGCAGTACTTC	CASSYSGQGYEQYF
TRBD2	TRBJ2-7	TRBV2	NA	TGTGCCAGCAGCCCTAGCGGGACCTACGAGCAGTACTTC	CASSPSGTYEQYF
TRBD2	TRBJ2-1	TRBV5-1	NA	TGCGCCAGCAGCTTGTCTGGCCTAGCGGGAGGGGAGCAGTTCTTC	CASSLSGLAGGEQFF
NA	TRBJ2-4	TRBV12-5	few	TGTGCTAGTGGTTCGGCAACTAGCCACCAGTACTTC	CASGSATSHQYF
TRBD2	TRBJ2-3	TRBV4-3	NA	TGCGCCAGCAGCCAAGACATGCCGGGACTACGCACAGATACGCAGTATTTT	CASSQDMPGLRTDTQYF
NA	TRBJ2-5	TRBV2	NA	TGTGCCAGCAGATACTACCCCGAAGAGACCCAGTACTTC	CASRYYPEETQYF